Each of the 21 T cell receptor beta chains below was sequenced from the same sample in a study of CD8 T cells in Susac syndrome. Random hexamers were used to reverse transcribe roughly 0.5 to 1 ug of RNA. TCRdb reprocessed the immunoSEQ multiplex PCR reads with MiXCR, giving one entry per CDR3 protein. The repertoire holds 350,000 to 550,000 distinct CDR3 sequences, with approximately 85% as singletons. The sample taken for sequencing was CD8+ T cells from PBMCs. The receptor set was obtained from a human donor with multiple sclerosis.

The CDR3 is CASSIVQAGDEQFF. CDR3 DNA: TGTGCCAGTAGTATAGTACAGGCAGGGGATGAGCAGTTCTTC. V is TRBV19 and J is TRBJ2-1, with a weak D call TRBD1 (6 bases). The CDR3 consists of 14 residues. The V and J ends lost 1 base and 8 bases respectively, with 12 bases between them. Germline CDR1 LNHDA, CDR2 SQIVND (reference sequence).

This clonotype was observed a few times. This rearrangement joins TRBV27 to TRBJ2-3; 14 bases match TRBD2. V lost 8 bases to trimming and J lost 3 bases; unmatched junction nucleotides: 7. This CDR3 spans 16 amino acids. Germline assignment: CDR1 MNHEY and CDR2 SMNVEV (reference sequence). CDR3 DNA: TGTGCCAGCTCGCCCGGGACTAGCGGGAGTACAGATACGCAGTATTTT. Protein sequence: CASSPGTSGSTDTQYF.

The rearrangement links TRBV6-5 to TRBJ2-7; 10 nucleotides match TRBD1. CDR3 length: 14 amino acids. The V gene's germline CDR1 is MNHEY and CDR2 SVGAGI. J lost 6 bases, V lost 2 bases, and 4 bases had no gene match. The CDR3 region has the DNA TGTGCCAGCAGTTACGGACAGGGGGAGGGCGAGCAGTACTTC. Its protein product is CASSYGQGEGEQYF.

The CDR3 here is CASSQATGATTSYEQYF. CDR3 nucleotide sequence: TGTGCCAGCAGCCAAGCAACCGGGGCTACTACCTCCTACGAGCAGTACTTC. This rearrangement joins TRBV14 to TRBJ2-7; TRBD1 or TRBD2 may be the D gene (5 bases each). Trimming left V 1 base short and J 0 bases short, with 16 bases between. The CDR3 sequence is 17 residues long. Germline CDR1 SGHDN, CDR2 FVKESK.

This chain uses TRBV2 with TRBJ1-1; 9 nucleotides line up with TRBD1. V gave up 3 bases and J gave up 3 bases; unmatched junction bases: 5. The CDR3 is 15 residues long. In germline, CDR1 is SNHLY, CDR2 FYNNEI. The CDR3 sequence: CASSEDRGRDTEAFF. The CDR3 bases are TGTGCCAGCAGTGAGGACAGGGGAAGGGACACTGAAGCTTTCTTT.

The V gene is TRBV2, the J gene TRBJ2-5; 12 bases match TRBD1. The CDR3 is 15 amino acids. Germline V gives CDR1 SNHLY, CDR2 FYNNEI. V trimming: 3 bases; J trimming: 5 bases; junction bases outside the gene matches: 4. This CDR3 is CASSEWDRGLETQYF. Written as DNA, the CDR3 is TGTGCCAGCAGTGAGTGGGACAGGGGGCTGGAGACCCAGTACTTC.

This clonotype is a singleton in its sample. This chain joins TRBV7-9 and TRBJ2-7, with 7 bases fitting TRBD1. Germline V gene sequence: CDR1 SEHNR, CDR2 FQNEAQ (reference sequence). The CDR3 covers 13 residues. The V and J ends lost 5 bases and 6 bases, in that order; junction bases with no gene match: 7. The CDR3 sequence is CASSQNDRAEQYF. The DNA for the CDR3 is TGTGCCAGCAGCCAGAACGACAGGGCCGAGCAGTACTTC.

This chain connects TRBV5-4 to TRBJ1-2; 8 nucleotides align to TRBD1. V trimming: 2 bases; J trimming: 4 bases; junction bases outside the gene matches: 1. The germline V gene has CDR1 SGHNT and CDR2 YYREEE (reference sequence). The CDR3 runs 13 residues. The CDR3 sequence: CASSFTGGYGYTF. Here the CDR3 DNA reads TGTGCCAGCAGCTTTACAGGGGGCTATGGCTACACCTTC.

The chain carries TRBV12-3 or TRBV12-4 and TRBJ1-5, with 8 bases lining up with TRBD1. The CDR3 loop spans 16 amino acids. With 3 bases clipped from V and 9 bases from J, the junction kept 13 bases outside the gene matches. The CDR3: CASSFTAGGIPLPQHF. CDR3 in DNA: TGTGCCAGCAGTTTTACGGCAGGGGGCATTCCATTGCCCCAGCATTTT.

V and J are TRBV5-1 and TRBJ1-4, with TRBD1 identical over 8 bases. The CDR3 has 17 amino acids. Germline V CDR1 and CDR2: SGHRS, YFSETQ. With 4 bases clipped from V and 8 bases from J, the junction kept 16 bases outside the gene matches. The CDR3 spells CASSQQALRTGREKLFF. The CDR3 DNA reads TGCGCCAGCAGCCAACAGGCCCTAAGGACAGGGAGAGAAAAACTGTTTTTT.

The chain couples TRBV7-8 to TRBJ2-3; D is possibly TRBD1 (5 bases). The ends were cut back, 5 bases at V and 3 bases at J, with 27 bases in the middle. Germline V gives CDR1 SGHVS, CDR2 FQNEAQ. CDR3 size: 19 residues. The CDR3 DNA follows: TGTGCCAGCAGCCCCCTGTTTTTGGGGCGCCAGGGATATACAGATACGCAGTATTTT. Translated, it gives CASSPLFLGRQGYTDTQYF.

The V gene is TRBV27, the J gene TRBJ1-6; 10 bases line up with TRBD1. Germline loops: CDR1 MNHEY, CDR2 SMNVEV (reference sequence). J lost 7 bases, V lost 1 base, and 13 bases had no gene match. This CDR3 has 19 residues. Written as DNA, the CDR3 is TGTGCCAGCAGTTTATGGGGGACAGGGGTGGTATTCGGCAATTCACCCCTCCACTTT. Amino acid sequence: CASSLWGTGVVFGNSPLHF.

The chain links TRBV11-2 to TRBJ2-1; TRBD1 matches at 10 bases. V lost 5 bases and J lost 5; bases outside the gene matches: 6. The CDR3 has 15 residues. Per the germline V gene, CDR1 is SGHAT and CDR2 is FQNNGV. The chain's CDR3 is CASSPRDRGNNEQFF. As DNA, the CDR3 is TGTGCCAGCAGCCCCCGGGACAGGGGAAACAATGAGCAGTTCTTC.

The rearrangement links TRBV2 to TRBJ2-1, with 8 bases matching TRBD2. V shed 1 base, J shed 8 bases, and the junction held 10 bases outside the gene matches. This CDR3 is 16 amino acids long. CDR1 SNHLY and CDR2 FYNNEI come from the germline V gene. The CDR3 protein is CASSEGSGRRLDEQFF. In DNA, the CDR3 is TGTGCCAGCAGTGAAGGGAGCGGGAGACGATTGGATGAGCAGTTCTTC.

The chain links TRBV29-1 to TRBJ1-2, with D hard to call. The V end lost 6 bases, the J end lost 6 bases, and 14 bases lay between the germline ends. The CDR3 consists of 12 residues. Germline CDR1 is SQVTM and CDR2 is ANQGSEA. The CDR3 sequence is CSVLGRWDGYTF. The CDR3 coding sequence is TGCAGCGTCCTAGGAAGATGGGATGGCTACACCTTC.

The CDR3 loop is CASSPIPLAGLGEQFF. CDR3 in DNA: TGTGCCAGCAGTCCAATCCCACTAGCGGGATTAGGGGAGCAGTTCTTC. The genes are TRBV27 and TRBJ2-1, with 10 nucleotides matching TRBD2. CDR1 and CDR2 from the germline V gene are MNHEY and SMNVEV (reference sequence). Trimming took 5 bases from V and 10 from J; bases not matched to a gene: 14. The CDR3 sequence is 16 residues long.

This clonotype turned up a few times. The CDR3 DNA follows: TGTGCCAGCAGTTACAGGCGGGAAGAAGAGTTCTTC. It yields the protein CASSYRREEEFF. V gene TRBV6-2 or TRBV6-3 combines with J gene TRBJ2-1, with D maybe TRBD2 (6 bases). Trimming pared 2 bases from V and 14 bases from J, leaving 13 bases between. Germline V gene data show CDR1 as MNHEY and CDR2 as SVGEGT. CDR3 length: 12 residues.

The rearrangement uses TRBV6-2 or TRBV6-3 and TRBJ2-7, with TRBD2 as a possible D gene (5 bases). Germline assignment: CDR1 MNHEY and CDR2 SVGEGT. Trimming left V 4 bases short and J 7 bases short, with 11 bases between. The CDR3 covers 12 residues. CDR3 protein: CASSFPPGEQYF. The CDR3 nucleotides are TGTGCCAGCAGTTTCCCCCCGGGGGAGCAGTACTTC.

The chain joins TRBV5-8 to TRBJ1-2, with a tentative D call TRBD1 (5 bases). Germline-derived CDR1 and CDR2 are SGHTS and YDEGEE. The CDR3 has 13 residues. V lost 5 bases to trimming and J lost 10 bases, with 18 bases between them. CDR3 in amino acids: CASRPGGGSVYTF. The CDR3 DNA is TGTGCCAGCAGGCCCGGGGGGGGGAGCGTCTACACCTTC.

The chain carries TRBV5-4 and TRBJ2-7, with 10 nucleotides matching TRBD2. Germline CDR1 and CDR2: SGHNT and YYREEE (reference sequence). V shed 3 bases, J shed 3 bases, and the junction held 9 bases outside the gene matches. This CDR3 is built from 16 residues. The CDR3: CASSSLLAGAGYEQYF. CDR3 in DNA: TGTGCCAGCAGCTCCCTCCTAGCGGGGGCGGGCTACGAGCAGTACTTC.

V usage is TRBV24-1 and J usage is TRBJ2-2; D is ambiguous. Germline V gives CDR1 KGHDR, CDR2 SFDVKD. Trimming took off 8 bases at V and 3 bases at J, with 6 bases between the two ends. The CDR3 spans 12 residues. CDR3 region: CATKADTGELFF. In nucleotides, the CDR3 is TGTGCCACCAAGGCAGACACCGGGGAGCTGTTTTTT.